One sample yielded the 6 T cell receptor beta chains listed below, sequenced in a study of CD8 T cells in ankylosing spondylitis. Findings of the study overall: Ankylosing spondylitis blood seemed to carry a telltale TCR beta motif made of several highly homologous variants.

TCRdb recomputed calls from the 5' RACE reads with MiXCR, one row per CDR3 protein. The sample shows 670,000 or so distinct CDR3 sequences, around 19% of them seen only once. Their cognate antigens are unknown. Sequenced material: blood, either unsorted or a sorted T cell fraction (not recorded which). All receptors come from a male donor with ankylosing spondylitis.

This clonotype appeared a few times. The genes are TRBV29-1 and TRBJ2-1; a possible D gene is TRBD1 (6 bases). The germline CDR1 and CDR2 sequences are SQVTM and ANQGSEA. The CDR3 spans 12 residues. With 7 bases removed from V and 4 bases from J, the gap between germline ends came to 11 bases. CDR3 residues: CSGGRGYNEQFF. CDR3 bases: TGCAGCGGTGGAAGGGGGTACAATGAGCAGTTCTTC.

V gene TRBV27 combines with J gene TRBJ1-1; D is uncertain. V dropped 0 bases and J dropped 11 bases, with 13 bases sitting between them. This CDR3 spans 13 amino acids. Germline lookup yields CDR1 MNHEY and CDR2 SMNVEV (reference sequence). For the CDR3, the DNA is TGTGCCAGCAGTTTATCGGACGGGGTAGGGGCTTTCTTT. It codes for CASSLSDGVGAFF.

This clonotype was detected a few times. The rearrangement uses TRBV18 and TRBJ2-1; TRBD2 agrees at 14 bases. J gave up 11 bases and V 3 bases, and 12 bases lay outside the gene matches. The CDR3 is 17 amino acids. Germline V gene sequence: CDR1 KGHSH, CDR2 LQKENI. CDR3 DNA sequence: TGTGCCAGCTCACCGAAACCGGGACTAGCGGGAGTTGGAAAGCAGTTCTTC. Translating it yields CASSPKPGLAGVGKQFF.

V gene TRBV7-8 combines with J gene TRBJ2-7; 12 bases match TRBD1. The CDR3 has 16 residues. Germline loops: CDR1 SGHVS, CDR2 FQNEAQ. V trimming: 4 bases; J trimming: 3 bases; junction bases outside the gene matches: 7. Here the CDR3 reads CASSSGTGGLLYEQYF. CDR3 DNA: TGTGCCAGCAGCTCAGGGACAGGGGGCCTCCTCTACGAGCAGTACTTC.

This clonotype was counted only a few times. The genes are TRBV4-3 and TRBJ2-7; TRBD1 aligns across 7 bases. The CDR3 sequence is 16 residues long. Unmatched junction bases numbered 6, after V lost 1 base and J lost 0 bases. Germline CDR1 LGHNA, CDR2 YSLEER. The CDR3 loop reads CASSQASDRNSYEQYF. The CDR3 DNA follows: TGCGCCAGCAGCCAAGCTTCGGACAGGAACTCCTACGAGCAGTACTTC.

CDR3 bases: TGCGCCAGCAGCCAAGATCGGACTAGCGGGGGTGAGCAGTTCTTC. As protein: CASSQDRTSGGEQFF. The rearrangement joins TRBV4-1 to TRBJ2-1, with TRBD2 matching 13 bases. With V trimmed by 0 bases and J by 9 bases, 2 bases remained unmatched. CDR1 is MGHRA, CDR2 YSYEKL, per germline. The CDR3 totals 15 residues.